The 32 T cell receptor beta chains in this list originate from one sample, sequenced in a study of T cell repertoires in cytomegalovirus infection. Using its own MiXCR run on the reads, TCRdb lists one record per CDR3 protein. The sample lists around 450,000 distinct CDR3 sequences; roughly a third were seen once. Material for sequencing was PBMCs. The source of these receptors is a human donor in good health (CMV status not recorded). Some clones in this sample may be carry-over from other donors' samples.

The sample holds many counts of this clonotype. This chain joins TRBV7-2 and TRBJ2-3; 8 bases are a match to TRBD2. Germline V gives CDR1 SGHTA, CDR2 FQGNSA. With V trimmed by 5 bases and J by 2 bases, 18 bases remained unmatched. The CDR3 covers 19 residues. As DNA, the CDR3 is TGTGCCAGCAGCCCCCGCCCCATTCGGCGGGGGGCTTACACAGATACGCAGTATTTT. Encoded protein: CASSPRPIRRGAYTDTQYF.

The CDR3 nucleotides are TGTGCCAGTAGTATAGATCGGGAGAGTAACACTGAAGCTTTCTTT. Its protein is CASSIDRESNTEAFF. The chain couples TRBV19 to TRBJ1-1, with no clear D. Germline V CDR1 and CDR2: LNHDA, SQIVND (reference sequence). The V end lost 0 bases, the J end lost 2 bases, and 10 bases lay between the germline ends. This CDR3 region has 15 residues.

The genes are TRBV5-6 and TRBJ1-1; 9 positions match TRBD1. CDR3 length: 15 amino acids. Trimming at V came to 4 bases and at J to 3 bases, leaving 7 bases not matched to a gene. CDR1 is SGHDT and CDR2 is YYEEEE in the germline V gene. The CDR3 nucleotides read TGTGCCAGCAGCGACTCAGACAGGGGGGACACTGAAGCTTTCTTT. This translates into CASSDSDRGDTEAFF. The variable domain in full, completed from reference TRBV5-6 and TRBJ1-1, reads DAGVTQSPTHLIKTRGQQVTLRCSPKSGHDTVSWYQQALGQGPQFIFQYYEEEERQRGNFPDRFSGHQFPNYSSELNVNALLLGDSALYLCASSDSDRGDTEAFFGQGTRLTVV.

V usage is TRBV28 and J usage is TRBJ1-6; tentatively, D is TRBD1 (6 bases). The germline CDR1 and CDR2 sequences are MDHEN and SYDVKM. The V end lost 2 bases, the J end lost 10 bases, and 12 bases lay between the germline ends. There are 14 residues in the CDR3. CDR3 amino acids: CASSLRARGSPLHF. CDR3 DNA sequence: TGTGCCAGCAGTTTACGCGCCAGGGGATCACCCCTCCACTTT.

The V gene is TRBV14, the J gene TRBJ1-2; D ambiguous. The CDR3 runs 14 residues. In germline, CDR1 is SGHDN, CDR2 FVKESK. The V and J ends lost 1 base and 4 bases respectively, with 10 bases between them. The CDR3: CASSQVLGTYGYTF. CDR3 in DNA: TGTGCCAGCAGCCAAGTTCTGGGTACCTATGGCTACACCTTC.

J is TRBJ1-2 and V is TRBV4-3; D gene uncertain. Germline V gene lookup returns CDR1 LGHNA and CDR2 YSLEER. This CDR3 comprises 15 residues. The ends were cut back, 0 bases at V and 2 bases at J, with 10 bases in the middle. The CDR3 sequence: CASSQDERNNYGYTF. CDR3 coding DNA: TGCGCCAGCAGCCAAGATGAACGGAACAACTATGGCTACACCTTC.

The chain uses TRBV2 and TRBJ2-5; D tentatively fits TRBD1 or TRBD2 (6 bases each). This CDR3 comprises 12 residues. V lost 8 bases, J lost 4 bases, and 11 bases lay in between. Germline CDR1 SNHLY, CDR2 FYNNEI. The CDR3 loop is CASRGRRETQYF. The CDR3 DNA reads as TGTGCCAGCCGGGGGCGGCGAGAGACCCAGTACTTC. Together with reference TRBV2 and TRBJ2-5, the CDR3 gives the full variable domain: EPEVTQTPSHQVTQMGQEVILRCVPISNHLYFYWYRQILGQKVEFLVSFYNNEISEKSEIFDDQFSVERPDGSNFTLKIRSTKLEDSAMYFCASRGRRETQYFGPGTRLLVL.

The rearrangement uses TRBV7-8 and TRBJ2-2; possibly TRBD1 for D (6 bases). The CDR3 consists of 18 residues. V gave up 5 bases and J gave up 6 bases, with 25 bases separating them. Germline values: CDR1 SGHVS, CDR2 FQNEAQ. The CDR3 here is CASSPRDPGHGVSGELFF. CDR3 nucleotides: TGTGCCAGCAGCCCAAGGGACCCGGGACATGGCGTATCCGGGGAGCTGTTTTTT.

This clonotype has more than one count but fewer than ten. The chain recombines TRBV11-2 with TRBJ2-7; maybe TRBD2 (7 bases). Germline CDR1 SGHAT, CDR2 FQNNGV. The CDR3 runs 13 residues. V was cut by 3 bases and J by 7 bases, with 13 bases left in between. This CDR3 reads CASSLGGGEEQYF. For the CDR3, the DNA is TGTGCCAGCAGCTTGGGGGGGGGCGAAGAGCAGTACTTC. Full variable domain (outside the CDR3, taken from reference TRBV11-2 and TRBJ2-7): EAGVAQSPRYKIIEKRQSVAFWCNPISGHATLYWYQQILGQGPKLLIQFQNNGVVDDSQLPKDRFSAERLKGVDSTLKIQPAKLEDSAVYLCASSLGGGEEQYFGPGTRLTVT.

The chain is built from TRBV19 and TRBJ2-6; TRBD2 might be the D (5 bases). V lost 3 bases and J lost 2, with 5 bases in between. This CDR3 contains 14 residues. Germline-derived CDR1 and CDR2 are LNHDA and SQIVND (reference sequence). The CDR3 nucleotides are TGTGCCAGTAGTATGAGGGCTGGGGCCAACGTCCTGACTTTC. This sequence encodes CASSMRAGANVLTF.

The chain joins TRBV18 to TRBJ1-1; the match to TRBD1 covers 7 bases. This CDR3 comprises 14 residues. Germline V gene lookup returns CDR1 KGHSH and CDR2 LQKENI. J lost 1 base, V lost 8 bases, and 7 bases had no gene match. The CDR3 region is CASQGGQQNTEAFF. The CDR3 nucleotides are TGTGCCAGCCAGGGGGGGCAGCAGAACACTGAAGCTTTCTTT.

This clonotype occurred a few times. J is TRBJ1-2 and V is TRBV27, with D unclear. Trimming removed 6 bases from V and 8 bases from J, with 13 bases in between. Germline CDR1 reads MNHEY; CDR2 reads SMNVEV (reference sequence). CDR3 length equals 12 residues. The CDR3 DNA reads as TGTGCCAGCAGACTTAGAGGCGGGGGCTACACCTTC. This gives the protein CASRLRGGGYTF.

This clonotype was seen only a few times. The chain carries TRBV7-9 and TRBJ2-5; 7 bases line up with TRBD1. CDR3 length: 16 residues. CDR1 SEHNR and CDR2 FQNEAQ come from the germline V gene (reference sequence). V lost 5 bases and J lost 0; bases outside the gene matches: 9. The CDR3 bases are TGTGCCAGCAGCGACCACCGACAGGGTTACCAAGAGACCCAGTACTTC. Translating it yields CASSDHRQGYQETQYF.

The CDR3 spells CASSQRAPSGANVLTF. The CDR3 nucleotides are TGCGCCAGCAGCCAACGCGCTCCCTCTGGGGCCAACGTCCTGACTTTC. This chain uses TRBV4-1 with TRBJ2-6; D gene unclear. V was trimmed by 2 bases and J by 0 bases, leaving 8 bases between them. The CDR3 runs 16 residues. The germline V gene encodes CDR1 MGHRA and CDR2 YSYEKL.

This clonotype has a single count. V usage is TRBV18 and J usage is TRBJ2-2; D gene uncertain. The CDR3 spans 16 residues. V was clipped by 1 base and J by 4 bases, with 13 bases between them. The germline V gene has CDR1 KGHSH and CDR2 LQKENI. CDR3 residues: CASSPLAHPSTGELFF. As DNA, the CDR3 is TGTGCCAGCTCACCACTAGCCCACCCCTCCACCGGGGAGCTGTTTTTT.

The rearrangement uses TRBV28 and TRBJ1-2, with D uncertain. CDR1 and CDR2 (germline): MDHEN, SYDVKM. Trimming cost V 1 base and J 5 bases, with 11 bases left between them. There are 14 residues in the CDR3. In nucleotides, the CDR3 is TGTGCCAGCAGTTTATCTCGGACGGAGTATGGCTACACCTTC. It specifies CASSLSRTEYGYTF.

This clonotype was recorded a few times. V and J are TRBV25-1 and TRBJ1-6; D not certain. Germline V gene data show CDR1 as MGHDK and CDR2 as SYGVNS. The CDR3 has 14 amino acids. The germline V and J ends were trimmed by 3 bases and 7 bases, with 10 bases remaining between them. The chain's CDR3 is CASSEFLENSPLHF. CDR3 DNA: TGTGCCAGCAGTGAGTTCCTGGAGAATTCACCCCTCCACTTT. Full variable domain (outside the CDR3, taken from reference TRBV25-1 and TRBJ1-6): EADIYQTPRYLVIGTGKKITLECSQTMGHDKMYWYQQDPGMELHLIHYSYGVNSTEKGDLSSESTVSRIRTEHFPLTLESARPSHTSQYLCASSEFLENSPLHFGNGTRLTVT.

The chain has TRBV12-5 and TRBJ2-1, with 11 nucleotides matching TRBD2. CDR1 and CDR2 from the germline V gene are LGHNT and FRNRAP. V shed 2 bases, J shed 9 bases, and the junction held 12 bases outside the gene matches. The CDR3 length is 17 residues. CDR3 DNA: TGTGCTAGTGGTTTGACCCGGTCCGGGACTAGCGGTGGTGAGCAGTTCTTC. As protein: CASGLTRSGTSGGEQFF. Full variable domain (missing parts from reference TRBV12-5 and TRBJ2-1): DARVTQTPRHKVTEMGQEVTMRCQPILGHNTVFWYRQTMMQGLELLAYFRNRAPLDDSGMPKDRFSAEMPDATLATLKIQPSEPRDSAVYFCASGLTRSGTSGGEQFFGPGTRLTVL.

This clonotype has just a few counts. The V call is TRBV20-1, the J call TRBJ1-1; TRBD1 matches at 7 bases. Germline assignment: CDR1 DFQATT and CDR2 SNEGSKA (reference sequence). With 3 bases clipped from V and 0 bases from J, the junction kept 7 bases outside the gene matches. The CDR3 sequence is 15 residues long. The CDR3 nucleotides are TGCAGTGCTAGCCCGGGACAGATAATGAACACTGAAGCTTTCTTT. It codes for CSASPGQIMNTEAFF.

This chain connects TRBV20-1 to TRBJ2-1, with 7 nucleotides matching TRBD2. The CDR3 totals 12 residues. V was pared by 3 bases and J by 10 bases, with 6 bases of the junction left unmatched. Germline CDR1 DFQATT, CDR2 SNEGSKA (reference sequence). The CDR3 loop is CSASVGGFEQFF. CDR3 sequence (DNA): TGCAGTGCTAGCGTGGGGGGGTTCGAGCAGTTCTTC.

This clonotype was seen many times. The CDR3 spells CASSFRGNQETQYF. The CDR3 coding sequence is TGTGCCAGCAGCTTCAGGGGGAATCAAGAGACCCAGTACTTC. The rearrangement links TRBV7-9 to TRBJ2-5; 7 positions match TRBD1. CDR3 length equals 14 residues. Trimming cost V 3 bases and J 2 bases; bases outside gene matches: 3. Germline V gives CDR1 SEHNR, CDR2 FQNEAQ (reference sequence).

A word on this clonotype: Because it lacks the conserved phenylalanine or tryptophan at the end, this CDR3 is likely a read error. The limits of the CDR3 on the DNA are not certain, so only TCRdb's listed CDR3 is given. This chain connects TRBV7-2 to TRBJ2-1. Germline V lookup: CDR1 SGHTA, CDR2 FQGNSA. The CDR3 spans 13 residues, counting both ends. The CDR3: CASRFDHYNEPFC.

The rearrangement uses TRBV4-2 and TRBJ2-3, with unresolved D. This CDR3 spans 13 amino acids. Trimming took off 0 bases at V and 5 bases at J, with 6 bases between the two ends. Germline lookup yields CDR1 LGHNA and CDR2 YNFKEQ. CDR3 sequence (DNA): TGTGCCAGCAGCCAAGATACGATAGATACGCAGTATTTT. Translating it yields CASSQDTIDTQYF.

This clonotype has just a few counts. The chain is built from TRBV6-5 and TRBJ1-2; unclear D gene. Germline V lookup: CDR1 MNHEY, CDR2 SVGAGI. The CDR3 contains 13 residues. V lost 3 bases and J lost 7, with 12 bases in between. Written as DNA, the CDR3 is TGTGCCAGCAGTTATGGAGGGAGTAGTGGCTACACCTTC. It codes for CASSYGGSSGYTF.

Of note for this clonotype: Given a much more abundant clone one base away, this may be a read error. This rearrangement joins TRBV6-4 to TRBJ2-1; 7 positions match TRBD2. Germline loops: CDR1 MRHNA, CDR2 SNTAGT. The CDR3 runs 14 residues. This CDR3 is CASSDSVGGDEQCF. For the CDR3, the DNA is TGTGCCAGCAGTGACTCAGTGGGAGGGGATGAGCAGTGCTTC.

There are a few counts of this clonotype. The chain carries TRBV18 and TRBJ1-1, with TRBD1 identical over 8 bases. This CDR3 contains 12 residues. CDR1 and CDR2 (germline): KGHSH, LQKENI. Unmatched junction bases numbered 5, after V lost 6 bases and J lost 8 bases. CDR3 nucleotide sequence: TGTGCCAGCTCGACGGACAGGGCGGAAGCTTTCTTT. This encodes CASSTDRAEAFF.

This clonotype was seen a handful of times. The rearrangement links TRBV7-8 to TRBJ2-5, with D perhaps being TRBD1 or TRBD2 (7 bases each). The CDR3 has 14 amino acids. Germline V CDR1 and CDR2: SGHVS, FQNEAQ. Trimming took 8 bases from V and 5 from J, leaving 18 bases between them. The CDR3 sequence is CASGVGQGGETQYF. CDR3 sequence (DNA): TGTGCCAGCGGGGTGGGGCAGGGGGGGGAGACCCAGTACTTC.

The chain has TRBV5-1 and TRBJ1-6; 9 nucleotides align to TRBD1. This CDR3 spans 14 amino acids. V shed 5 bases, J shed 7 bases, and the junction held 4 bases outside the gene matches. Germline CDR1 reads SGHRS; CDR2 reads YFSETQ. The CDR3 spells CASRRTGDNSPLHF. The DNA for the CDR3 is TGCGCCAGCAGACGGACAGGGGACAATTCACCCCTCCACTTT.

The chain employs TRBV20-1 and TRBJ1-4; no reliable D call. This CDR3 is 13 amino acids long. From germline, CDR1 is DFQATT and CDR2 SNEGSKA (reference sequence). In DNA, the CDR3 is TGCGACCCCTCCCGGGAAGAAAATGAAAAACTGTTTTTT. Translating it yields CDPSREENEKLFF.

V and J are TRBV4-1 and TRBJ2-2; D ambiguous. CDR3 length equals 16 residues. The V gene's germline CDR1 is MGHRA and CDR2 YSYEKL. With 5 bases removed from V and 5 bases from J, the gap between germline ends came to 18 bases. DNA for the CDR3: TGCGCCAGCAGCGATAAAGCTATCAGTGGAACCGGGGAGCTGTTTTTT. This sequence encodes CASSDKAISGTGELFF.

This clonotype was seen ten or more times. The chain combines TRBV6-6 with TRBJ2-7; 11 bases map to TRBD1. This CDR3 contains 15 residues. Germline CDR1 and CDR2: MNHNY and SVGAGI (reference sequence). J lost 3 bases, V lost 6 bases, and 7 bases had no gene match. The CDR3 DNA follows: TGTGCCAGCAGCCCCATCGGGACAGGGGGCTACGAGCAGTACTTC. It codes for CASSPIGTGGYEQYF.

This clonotype has only a few counts. Here the CDR3 reads CSALDRAGTNYGYTF. In DNA, the CDR3 is TGCAGTGCCCTGGACAGGGCCGGGACTAACTATGGCTACACCTTC. This chain uses TRBV20-1 with TRBJ1-2, with TRBD1 matching over 8 bases. From germline, CDR1 is DFQATT and CDR2 SNEGSKA (reference sequence). The CDR3 spans 15 residues. J lost 0 bases, V lost 6 bases, and 9 bases had no gene match.